This TCR beta chain was identified during a study of early T cells in non-severe SARS-CoV-2 infection. The V gene's germline CDR1 is LNHNV and CDR2 YYDKDF (reference sequence). The CDR3 spans 14 residues. J was trimmed by 9 bases and V by 7 bases; bases with no gene match: 9. Individual cDNA molecules received unique molecular identifiers during library preparation. From the 5' RACE reads, TCRdb called clonotypes with MiXCR, one entry per CDR3 protein. The table records about 55,000 distinct CDR3 sequences, around 6.6% of them present only once. This clonotype was counted ten times or more. Sequencing was performed on whole blood, taken at baseline. The sequence was collected from an adult who was a healthcare worker with PCR-confirmed SARS-CoV-2 infection or an uninfected control (not recorded which). The rearrangement joins TRBV15 to TRBJ2-1, with 10 bases that match TRBD2. The DNA of the CDR3 is TGTGCCACCACGCTAGCGGGGGCCCTATTTGAGCAGTTCTTC. Translating gives CATTLAGALFEQFF.